These 20 T cell receptor beta chains share one sample of origin, sequenced in a study of cytomegalovirus exposure and HLA in healthy donors. It was with 60 Vbeta and 13 Jbeta primers that the PCR ran. The assay was immunoSEQ multiplex PCR, and TCRdb's table has in-frame clones only and misses some. The sample has tens of thousands of clones, roughly 71% seen once. Sequencing used PBMCs. The receptors were gathered from a man in his fifties or sixties in good health and CMV-seronegative.

This clone turned up a few times. The rearrangement uses TRBV27 and TRBJ2-4; D is unclear. Trimming removed 7 bases from V and 0 bases from J, with 10 bases in between. This CDR3 has 14 residues. CDR1 and CDR2 (germline): MNHEY, SMNVEV (reference sequence). As DNA, the CDR3 is TGTGCCAGCAAGTCGGTAATAGCCAAAAACATTCAGTACTTC. It yields the protein CASKSVIAKNIQYF.

This clone was found once. The gene calls are TRBV9 and TRBJ1-3; no reliable D call. Germline values: CDR1 SGDLS, CDR2 YYNGEE. CDR3 length equals 15 residues. V was clipped by 0 bases and J by 0 bases, with 7 bases between them. The CDR3 spells CASSVGQSSGNTIYF. CDR3 bases: TGTGCCAGCAGCGTAGGCCAGTCCTCTGGAAACACCATATATTTT. Looking up the rest from reference TRBV9 and TRBJ1-3 gives the full variable domain: DSGVTQTPKHLITATGQRVTLRCSPRSGDLSVYWYQQSLDQGLQFLIQYYNGEERAKGNILERFSAQQFPDLHSELNLSSLELGDSALYFCASSVGQSSGNTIYFGEGSWLTVV.

The V gene is TRBV5-1, the J gene TRBJ1-1; perhaps TRBD1 as D (5 bases). V lost 5 bases to trimming and J lost 4 bases, with 15 bases between them. Germline CDR1 reads SGHRS; CDR2 reads YFSETQ. CDR3 length: 14 amino acids. Written as DNA, the CDR3 is TGCGCCAGCAGGTCTGCAGGGATCGGCACTGAAGCTTTCTTT. Its protein is CASRSAGIGTEAFF. Looking up the rest from reference TRBV5-1 and TRBJ1-1 gives the full variable domain: KAGVTQTPRYLIKTRGQQVTLSCSPISGHRSVSWYQQTPGQGLQFLFEYFSETQRNKGNFPGRFSGRQFSNSRSEMNVSTLELGDSALYLCASRSAGIGTEAFFGQGTRLTVV.

The CDR3 DNA follows: TGCGCCAGCAGCGCTTATAGCAATAATTCACCCCTCCACTTT. This translates into CASSAYSNNSPLHF. The rearrangement joins TRBV5-1 to TRBJ1-6; no definite D call. The CDR3 consists of 14 residues. Germline CDR1 and CDR2: SGHRS and YFSETQ. V lost 4 bases and J lost 5, with 10 bases in between.

The genes are TRBV7-3 and TRBJ1-2; 7 nucleotides match TRBD1. The CDR3 is 13 amino acids. Germline V CDR1 and CDR2: SGHTA, FQGTGA. With V trimmed by 5 bases and J by 4 bases, 4 bases remained unmatched. CDR3 DNA sequence: TGTGCCAGCAGCCCCCCAGGGGGCTATGGCTACACCTTC. It translates to CASSPPGGYGYTF.

This clone occurred a few times. The chain links TRBV6-5 to TRBJ1-1, with a tentative D call TRBD1 (5 bases). The germline V gene has CDR1 MNHEY and CDR2 SVGAGI. The CDR3 has 14 residues. Trimming removed 6 bases at V and 4 bases at J, with 15 bases between. CDR3: CASSTAGGGTEAFF. The CDR3 DNA sequence: TGTGCCAGCAGCACCGCGGGGGGTGGCACTGAAGCTTTCTTT.

The chain has TRBV10-3 and TRBJ1-1; 7 bases align to TRBD1. In germline, CDR1 is ENHRY, CDR2 SYGVKD. The CDR3 has 15 residues. Unmatched junction bases numbered 7, after V lost 5 bases and J lost 1 base. This CDR3 reads CAISLTGSGNTEAFF. The CDR3 nucleotides are TGTGCCATCAGTCTGACAGGGAGTGGGAACACTGAAGCTTTCTTT.

The genes are TRBV7-3 and TRBJ1-4, with 7 nucleotides matching TRBD1. The ends lost 5 bases at V and 0 bases at J; junction bases unmatched: 12. CDR1 is SGHTA and CDR2 is FQGTGA in the germline V gene. The CDR3 loop spans 18 amino acids. CDR3 in DNA: TGTGCCAGCAGCCGCCGGGACAGCCCCTTTGCAACTAATGAAAAACTGTTTTTT. It specifies CASSRRDSPFATNEKLFF.

The chain combines TRBV5-6 with TRBJ1-2; perhaps TRBD1 as D (5 bases). The germline V gene encodes CDR1 SGHDT and CDR2 YYEEEE. With 6 bases removed from V and 7 bases from J, the gap between germline ends came to 10 bases. The CDR3 extends over 11 amino acids. In DNA form, the CDR3 reads TGTGCCAGCACCTCGGACACTGGCTACACCTTC. Encoded protein: CASTSDTGYTF.

The CDR3 DNA reads as TGTGCCTGGAGTGTATGGGGACAGGGGGGCTACACCTTC. Protein: CAWSVWGQGGYTF. The chain has TRBV30 and TRBJ1-2; 10 nucleotides match TRBD1. Germline V lookup: CDR1 GTSNPN, CDR2 SVGIG (reference sequence). Trimming took 0 bases from V and 8 from J; bases not matched to a gene: 3. There are 13 residues in the CDR3.

V usage is TRBV5-1 and J usage is TRBJ1-2; 8 bases agree with TRBD1. V dropped 8 bases and J dropped 2; count of bases not matched to a gene: 8. CDR1 SGHRS and CDR2 YFSETQ come from the germline V gene. The CDR3 runs to 14 residues. CDR3 sequence: CAREDRGVNYGYTF. CDR3 bases: TGCGCCAGGGAAGACAGGGGCGTCAACTATGGCTACACCTTC.

In its sample, this clone was seen a few times. V usage is TRBV29-1 and J usage is TRBJ2-2; D remains ambiguous. V lost 7 bases and J lost 4, with 13 bases in between. Germline CDR1 is SQVTM and CDR2 is ANQGSEA. This CDR3 has 13 residues. CDR3 in amino acids: CSAPSSSTGELFF. CDR3 DNA: TGCAGCGCCCCTTCTAGTAGCACCGGGGAGCTGTTTTTT.

This clone occurred once. The CDR3, as DNA: TGTGCCAGCAGTGGGTGGGGGCAAGGATCACCCCTCCACTTT. Translating gives CASSGWGQGSPLHF. This chain uses TRBV6-1 with TRBJ1-6; tentative D call: TRBD1 (6 bases). Trimming cost V 4 bases and J 10 bases, with 14 bases left between them. The CDR3 sequence is 14 residues long. The germline gives CDR1 MNHNS, CDR2 SASEGT.

Concerning this clone: Sequence at one end of the junction differs from germline and may be a read error. The J gene is TRBJ2-5, the V gene TRBV6-1, with D unclear. The length of the CDR3 is 13 residues. CDR1 is MNHNS, CDR2 SASEGT, per germline. The CDR3 DNA reads as TGTGCCAGCAGTCAAGCGAGGAAAGAGACCCAGTACTTC. Residues: CASSQARKETQYF.

The V and J genes are TRBV9 and TRBJ1-1; the D gene is possibly TRBD1 (5 bases). Germline lookup yields CDR1 SGDLS and CDR2 YYNGEE. The CDR3 loop spans 15 amino acids. Trimming shortened V by 3 bases and J by 1 base, and 13 bases separated the two germline ends. CDR3 loop: CASSALQDSNTEAFF. The CDR3, as DNA: TGTGCCAGCAGCGCGTTACAGGATTCGAACACTGAAGCTTTCTTT.

The rearrangement joins TRBV5-4 to TRBJ2-1; D gene uncertain. V was trimmed by 4 bases and J by 5 bases, leaving 10 bases between them. The CDR3 is 13 amino acids. Germline assignment: CDR1 SGHNT and CDR2 YYREEE (reference sequence). CDR3 residues: CASSGPEDNEQFF. CDR3 bases: TGTGCCAGCAGCGGCCCCGAAGACAATGAGCAGTTCTTC.

This clone was counted once. The chain links TRBV7-9 to TRBJ2-5; tentatively, D is TRBD2 (6 bases). This CDR3 spans 15 amino acids. The germline V and J ends were trimmed by 4 bases and 4 bases, with 16 bases remaining between them. Germline-derived CDR1 and CDR2 are SEHNR and FQNEAQ (reference sequence). DNA for the CDR3: TGTGCCAGCAGCTCCGCGGGGACCCCCATAGAGACCCAGTACTTC. It encodes CASSSAGTPIETQYF.

The chain joins TRBV20-1 to TRBJ1-2; D unclear. The ends were cut back, 8 bases at V and 8 bases at J, with 15 bases in the middle. Germline assignment: CDR1 DFQATT and CDR2 SNEGSKA (reference sequence). This CDR3 region has 11 residues. The CDR3 loop is CSCPGREGYTF. The CDR3 nucleotides are TGCAGTTGTCCCGGGAGGGAGGGCTACACCTTC.

The rearrangement uses TRBV27 and TRBJ1-5, with D tentatively TRBD1 (5 bases). The CDR3 extends over 13 amino acids. V was trimmed by 4 bases and J by 6 bases, leaving 10 bases between them. CDR1 is MNHEY and CDR2 is SMNVEV in the germline V gene (reference sequence). CDR3 sequence: CASSWRGGQPQHF. The CDR3 DNA reads TGTGCCAGCAGTTGGAGGGGAGGTCAGCCCCAGCATTTT.

V usage is TRBV7-9 and J usage is TRBJ2-7; 8 bases line up with TRBD1. This CDR3 spans 14 amino acids. The junction had 5 bases not matched to a gene; V was cut back by 5 bases and J by 2 bases. The germline CDR1 and CDR2 sequences are SEHNR and FQNEAQ (reference sequence). The CDR3 loop is CASSPDRDTYEQYF. CDR3 sequence (DNA): TGTGCCAGCAGCCCGGACAGGGACACCTACGAGCAGTACTTC. The full variable domain, in which reference TRBV7-9 and TRBJ2-7 provide the parts outside the CDR3, is DTGVSQNPRHKITKRGQNVTFRCDPISEHNRLYWYRQTLGQGPEFLTYFQNEAQLEKSRLLSDRFSAERPKGSFSTLEIQRTEQGDSAMYLCASSPDRDTYEQYFGPGTRLTVT.